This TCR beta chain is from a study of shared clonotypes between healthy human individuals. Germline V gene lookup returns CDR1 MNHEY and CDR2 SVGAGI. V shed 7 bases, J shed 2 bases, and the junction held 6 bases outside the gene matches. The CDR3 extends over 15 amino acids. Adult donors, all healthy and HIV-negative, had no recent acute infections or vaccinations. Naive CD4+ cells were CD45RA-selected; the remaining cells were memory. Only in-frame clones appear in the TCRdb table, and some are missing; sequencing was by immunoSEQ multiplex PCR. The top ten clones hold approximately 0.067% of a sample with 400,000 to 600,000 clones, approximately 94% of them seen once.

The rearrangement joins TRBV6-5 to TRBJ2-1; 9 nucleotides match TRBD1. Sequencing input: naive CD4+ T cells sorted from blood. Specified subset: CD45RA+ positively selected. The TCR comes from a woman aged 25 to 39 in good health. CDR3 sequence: CASTNDRGAYNEQFF. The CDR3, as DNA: TGTGCCAGCACCAACGACAGGGGGGCCTACAATGAGCAGTTCTTC.